The clone carrying this TCR beta chain was counted only a few times. The sample is drawn from a study of blood T cell repertoires in COVID-19. The length of the CDR3 is 14 residues. The V segment lost 6 bases and the J segment 4 bases; nucleotides outside the gene matches: 8. CDR1 is SNHLY and CDR2 is FYNNEI in the germline V gene. As originally analysed: The authors estimated nucleated cell counts from reference gene primer amplification. Profiled with immunoSEQ multiplex PCR; TCRdb holds only in-frame clones, not every one. That table furnishes V, J and clone size, whereas the DNA furnished D and trimming. Seen here are about 160,000 clones, over 75% observed once, and the top ten hold approximately 9.9%.

The TCR comes from a man aged 55 to 70 with active or convalescent COVID-19. This chain links TRBV2 with TRBJ1-2; 7 bases align to TRBD1. The sequencing sample was made of peripheral blood. CDR3 coding DNA: TGTGCCAGCAGGATACAGGGGAAGGGCTATGGCTACACCTTC. Encoded protein: CASRIQGKGYGYTF.